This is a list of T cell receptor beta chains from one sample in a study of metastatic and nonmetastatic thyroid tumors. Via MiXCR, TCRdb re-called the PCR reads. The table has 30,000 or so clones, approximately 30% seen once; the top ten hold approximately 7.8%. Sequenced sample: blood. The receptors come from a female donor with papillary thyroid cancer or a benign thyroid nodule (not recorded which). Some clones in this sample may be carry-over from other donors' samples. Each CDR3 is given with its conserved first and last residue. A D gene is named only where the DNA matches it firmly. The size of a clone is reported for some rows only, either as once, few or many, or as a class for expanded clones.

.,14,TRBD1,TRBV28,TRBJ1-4,TGTGCCAGCAGTTCGGGACAGGGGCATGAAAAACTGTTTTTT,CASSSGQGHEKLFF
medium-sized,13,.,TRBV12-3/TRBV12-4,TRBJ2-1,TGTGCCAGCAGGGACAGCTCCTACAATGAGCAGTTCTTC,CASRDSSYNEQFF
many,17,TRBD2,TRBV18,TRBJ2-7,TGTGCCAGTTCACTAACCGGGACTAGCGGTCCCTCCTACGAGCAGTACTTC,CASSLTGTSGPSYEQYF
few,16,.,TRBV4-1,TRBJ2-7,TGCGCCAGCAGCCAAGCTCGAAGGGACGGACCCTACGAGCAGTACTTC,CASSQARRDGPYEQYF
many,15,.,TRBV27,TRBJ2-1,TGTGCCAGCCGTCATTCTACCCCTTCCTACAATGAGCAGTTCTTC,CASRHSTPSYNEQFF
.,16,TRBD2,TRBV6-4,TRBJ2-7,TGTGCCAGCAGTGACGTGACTAGTGGGAGGGCGGTAGAGCAGTACTTC,CASSDVTSGRAVEQYF
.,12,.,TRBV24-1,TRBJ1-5,TGTGCCACCAATGATTCAAATCAGACCCAGCATTTT,CATNDSNQTQHF
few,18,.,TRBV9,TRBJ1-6,TGTGCCAGCAGCCCCCGCCGGGACCTGAGCTCCTATAATTCACCCCTCCACTTT,CASSPRRDLSSYNSPLHF
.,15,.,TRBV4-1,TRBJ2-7,TGCGCCAGCAGCCAAGCCAGGGTAGGGGCCTACGAGCAGTACTTC,CASSQARVGAYEQYF
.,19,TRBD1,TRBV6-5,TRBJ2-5,TGTGCCAGCAGTTACTTTGCGTCAGATACAGGGGGCGTCCAAGAGACCCAGTACTTC,CASSYFASDTGGVQETQYF
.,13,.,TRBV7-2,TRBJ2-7,TGTGCCAGCAGGTCCGGGACAACTTACGAGCAGTACTTC,CASRSGTTYEQYF
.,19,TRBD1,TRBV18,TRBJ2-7,TGTGCCAGCTCAGACACCACGGTTTTAGGGACAGGGGGATCCTACGAGCAGTACTTC,CASSDTTVLGTGGSYEQYF
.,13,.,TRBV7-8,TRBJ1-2,TGTGCCAGCAGCTCCGATATCTCCTATGGCTACACCTTC,CASSSDISYGYTF
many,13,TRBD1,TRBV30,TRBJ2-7,TGTGCCTGGATCCCGGCAGGGGGCTACGAGCAGTACTTC,CAWIPAGGYEQYF
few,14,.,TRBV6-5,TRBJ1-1,TGTGCCAGCGTTGGTGCAGGGGAGAACACTGAATCTTTCTTT,CASVGAGENTESFF
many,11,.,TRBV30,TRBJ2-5,TGTGCCTGGAGTGTGTGGGAGACCCAGTACTTC,CAWSVWETQYF
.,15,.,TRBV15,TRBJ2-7,TGTTCCACCAGCATCGACGTGCTCGTCGTCGACGAGCAGTACTTC,CSTSIDVLVVDEQYF
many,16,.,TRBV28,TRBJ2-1,TGTGCCAGCAGCCTTACTTTAGCTGGCTCCTACAATGAGCAGTTCTTC,CASSLTLAGSYNEQFF
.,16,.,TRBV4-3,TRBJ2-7,TGCGCCAGCAGCCAAGATAATACGGCTAGAACCTACGAGCAGTACTTC,CASSQDNTARTYEQYF
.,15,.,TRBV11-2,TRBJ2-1,TGTGCCAGCAGCCACGATTGGACTGCAAACAATGAGCAGTTCTTC,CASSHDWTANNEQFF
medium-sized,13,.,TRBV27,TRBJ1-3,TGTGCCAGCCGACTGAGCTCTGGAAACACCATATATTTT,CASRLSSGNTIYF
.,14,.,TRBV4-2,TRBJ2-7,TGTGCCAGCATTCAAGATACGGGAGTGTATGAGCAGTACTTC,CASIQDTGVYEQYF